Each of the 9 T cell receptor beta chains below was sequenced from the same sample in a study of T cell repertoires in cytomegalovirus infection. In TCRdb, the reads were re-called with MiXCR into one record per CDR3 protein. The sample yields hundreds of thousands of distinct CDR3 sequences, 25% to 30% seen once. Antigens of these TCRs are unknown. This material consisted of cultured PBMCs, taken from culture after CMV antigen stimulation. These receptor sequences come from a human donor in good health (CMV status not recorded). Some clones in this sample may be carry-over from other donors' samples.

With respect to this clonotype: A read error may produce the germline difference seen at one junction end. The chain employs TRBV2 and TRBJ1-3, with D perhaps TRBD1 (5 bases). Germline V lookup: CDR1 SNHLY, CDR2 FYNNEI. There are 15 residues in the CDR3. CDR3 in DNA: TGTGCGAGCAAAGCCCCTGGGGCCCAGGGTAACACCATATATTTT. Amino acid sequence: CASKAPGAQGNTIYF.

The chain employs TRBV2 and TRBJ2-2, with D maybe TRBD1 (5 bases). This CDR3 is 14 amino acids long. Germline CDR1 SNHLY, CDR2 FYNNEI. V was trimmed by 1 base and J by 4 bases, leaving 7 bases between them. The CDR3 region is CASSEVTGTGELFF. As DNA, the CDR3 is TGTGCCAGCAGTGAAGTCACAGGCACCGGGGAGCTGTTTTTT.

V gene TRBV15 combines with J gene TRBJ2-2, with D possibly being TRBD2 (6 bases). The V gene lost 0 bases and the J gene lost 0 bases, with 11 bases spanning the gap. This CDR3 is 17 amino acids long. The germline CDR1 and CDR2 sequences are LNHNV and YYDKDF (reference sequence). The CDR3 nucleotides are TGTGCCACCAGCAGAGATCGGCTAGCGACGAACACCGGGGAGCTGTTTTTT. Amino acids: CATSRDRLATNTGELFF.

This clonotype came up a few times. CDR3 in DNA: TGTGCCAGCAGCTTCGGGACTAGCGGGGGGGATTCCTACGTCGAGCAGTACTTC. Protein: CASSFGTSGGDSYVEQYF. The V and J genes are TRBV5-6 and TRBJ2-7; TRBD2 matches at 16 bases. In germline, CDR1 is SGHDT, CDR2 YYEEEE. The length of the CDR3 is 18 residues. The V and J ends lost 2 bases and 6 bases, in that order; junction bases with no gene match: 11. Variable domain in full (rest from reference TRBV5-6 and TRBJ2-7): DAGVTQSPTHLIKTRGQQVTLRCSPKSGHDTVSWYQQALGQGPQFIFQYYEEEERQRGNFPDRFSGHQFPNYSSELNVNALLLGDSALYLCASSFGTSGGDSYVEQYFGPGTRLTVT.

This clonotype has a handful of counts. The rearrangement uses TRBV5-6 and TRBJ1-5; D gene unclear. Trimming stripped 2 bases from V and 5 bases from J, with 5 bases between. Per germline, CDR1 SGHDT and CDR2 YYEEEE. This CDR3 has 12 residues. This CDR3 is CASSFLDQPQHF. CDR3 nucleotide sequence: TGTGCCAGCAGCTTTTTAGATCAGCCCCAGCATTTT.

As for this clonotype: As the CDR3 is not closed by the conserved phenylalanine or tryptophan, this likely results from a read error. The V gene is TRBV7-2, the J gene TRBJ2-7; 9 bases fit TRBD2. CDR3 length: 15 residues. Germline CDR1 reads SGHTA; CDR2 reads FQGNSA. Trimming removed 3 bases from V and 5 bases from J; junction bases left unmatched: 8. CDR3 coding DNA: TGTGCCAGCAGCTTCCGGGTAGCGGGGGAGGACGAGCAGTACATC. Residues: CASSFRVAGEDEQYI.

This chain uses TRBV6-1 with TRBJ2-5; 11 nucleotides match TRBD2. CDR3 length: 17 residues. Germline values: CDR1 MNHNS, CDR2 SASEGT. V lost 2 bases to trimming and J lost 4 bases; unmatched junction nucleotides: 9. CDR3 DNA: TGTGCCAGCAGTGAAACCCGGCTAGCGGGAGGAACAGAGACCCAGTACTTC. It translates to CASSETRLAGGTETQYF.

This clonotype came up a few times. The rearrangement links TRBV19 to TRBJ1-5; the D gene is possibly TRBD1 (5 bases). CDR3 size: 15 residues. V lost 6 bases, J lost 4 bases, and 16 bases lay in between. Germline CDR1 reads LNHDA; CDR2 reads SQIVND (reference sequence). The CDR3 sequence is CASSSPREGNQPQHF. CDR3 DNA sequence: TGTGCCAGTAGCAGTCCACGTGAGGGGAATCAGCCCCAGCATTTT. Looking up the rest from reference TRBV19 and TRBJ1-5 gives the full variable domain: DGGITQSPKYLFRKEGQNVTLSCEQNLNHDAMYWYRQDPGQGLRLIYYSQIVNDFQKGDIAEGYSVSREKKESFPLTVTSAQKNPTAFYLCASSSPREGNQPQHFGDGTRLSIL.

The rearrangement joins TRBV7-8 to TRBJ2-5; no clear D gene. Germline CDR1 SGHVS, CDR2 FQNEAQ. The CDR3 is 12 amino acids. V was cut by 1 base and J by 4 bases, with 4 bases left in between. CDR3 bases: TGTGCCAGCAGCTTAGTGTTAGAGACCCAGTACTTC. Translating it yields CASSLVLETQYF.